This T cell receptor beta chain was captured by sequencing in a study of siplizumab effects on memory and regulatory T cells. This clone was counted only a few times. CDR1 SNHLY and CDR2 FYNNEI come from the germline V gene. V lost 3 bases and J lost 0, with 12 bases in between. The CDR3 spans 15 residues. This table comes from immunoSEQ multiplex PCR, and its TCRdb copy is limited to in-frame clones, with some not included. Among over 60,000 clones listed, about 89% were seen once. The chain recombines TRBV2 with TRBJ2-7, with no clear D. This clonotype was sampled from a human donor in good health. Sample: CD8+ T cells sorted from blood. CDR3 nucleotides: TGTGCCAGCAGTGATCATTACACCTTCTCCTACGAGCAGTACTTC. This encodes CASSDHYTFSYEQYF.